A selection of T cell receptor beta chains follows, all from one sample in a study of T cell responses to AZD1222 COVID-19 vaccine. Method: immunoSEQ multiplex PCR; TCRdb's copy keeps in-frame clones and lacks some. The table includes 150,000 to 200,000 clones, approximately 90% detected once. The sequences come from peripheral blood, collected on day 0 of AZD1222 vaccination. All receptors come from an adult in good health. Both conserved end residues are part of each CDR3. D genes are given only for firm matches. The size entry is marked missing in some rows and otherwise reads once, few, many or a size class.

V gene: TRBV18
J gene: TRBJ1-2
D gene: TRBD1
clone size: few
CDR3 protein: CASSRGGEFGYTF
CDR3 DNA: TGTGCCAGCTCTAGAGGGGGCGAATTTGGCTACACCTTC

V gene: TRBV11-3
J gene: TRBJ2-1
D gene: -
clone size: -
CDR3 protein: CASSYWDIFGKSSYNEQFF
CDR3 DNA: TGTGCCAGCAGCTACTGGGACATATTCGGCAAAAGCTCCTACAATGAGCAGTTCTTC

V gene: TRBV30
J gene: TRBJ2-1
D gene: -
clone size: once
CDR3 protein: CAWRSQALGEQFF
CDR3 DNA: TGTGCCTGGAGATCCCAAGCGCTAGGTGAGCAGTTCTTC

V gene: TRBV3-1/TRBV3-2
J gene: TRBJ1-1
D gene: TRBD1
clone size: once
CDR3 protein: CASSARTGPTEAFF
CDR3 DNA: TGTGCCAGCAGCGCCCGGACAGGGCCCACTGAAGCTTTCTTT

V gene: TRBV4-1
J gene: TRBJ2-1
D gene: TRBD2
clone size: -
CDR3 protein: CASSQEGLAAYNEQFF
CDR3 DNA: TGCGCCAGCAGCCAAGAGGGACTAGCGGCCTACAATGAGCAGTTCTTC

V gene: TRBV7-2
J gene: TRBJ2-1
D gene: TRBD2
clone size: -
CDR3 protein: CASSATSGRVHEQFF
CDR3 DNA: TGTGCCAGCAGCGCGACTAGCGGGAGGGTACATGAGCAGTTCTTC

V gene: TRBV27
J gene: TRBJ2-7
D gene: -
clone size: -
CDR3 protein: CASSLGNTLYEQYF
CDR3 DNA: TGTGCCAGCAGTTTGGGTAACACCTTATACGAGCAGTACTTC

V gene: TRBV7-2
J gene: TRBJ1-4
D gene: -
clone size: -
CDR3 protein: CASSHISPNEKLFF
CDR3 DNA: TGTGCCAGCAGTCACATCTCTCCAAATGAAAAACTGTTTTTT

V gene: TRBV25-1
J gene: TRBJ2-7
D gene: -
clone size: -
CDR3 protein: CASSDYSGTIVF
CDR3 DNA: TGTGCCAGCAGTGATTATTCCGGGACAATCGTCTTC

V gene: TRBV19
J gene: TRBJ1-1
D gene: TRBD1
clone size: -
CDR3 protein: CASSLRTGANTEAFF
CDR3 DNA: TGTGCCAGTAGTCTCAGGACAGGGGCGAACACTGAAGCTTTCTTT

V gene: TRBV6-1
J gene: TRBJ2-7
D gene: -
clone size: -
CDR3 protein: CASSEVNRLYEQYF
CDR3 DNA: TGTGCCAGCAGTGAAGTGAACAGACTCTACGAGCAGTACTTC

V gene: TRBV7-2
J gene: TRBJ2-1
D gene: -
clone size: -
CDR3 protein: CASSSPETKDLNEQFF
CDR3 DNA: TGTGCCAGCAGCTCCCCCGAGACAAAGGATCTCAATGAGCAGTTCTTC

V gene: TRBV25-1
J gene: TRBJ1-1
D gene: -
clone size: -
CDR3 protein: CASSGATGTITEAFF
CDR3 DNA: TGTGCCAGCAGTGGGGCTACGGGGACGATCACTGAAGCTTTCTTT

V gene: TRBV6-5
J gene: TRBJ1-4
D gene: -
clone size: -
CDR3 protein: CASSLSPLAEKLFF
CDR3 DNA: TGTGCCAGCAGCCTATCGCCTCTAGCGGAAAAACTGTTTTTT

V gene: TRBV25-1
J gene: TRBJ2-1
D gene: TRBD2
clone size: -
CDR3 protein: CASSDSSGWIEQFF
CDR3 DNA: TGTGCCAGCAGTGATTCTAGCGGGTGGATAGAGCAGTTCTTC

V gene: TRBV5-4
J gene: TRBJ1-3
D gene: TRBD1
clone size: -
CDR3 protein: CASSPGTGETFSGNTIYF
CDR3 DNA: TGTGCCAGCAGTCCCGGGACAGGGGAGACGTTCTCTGGAAACACCATATATTTT

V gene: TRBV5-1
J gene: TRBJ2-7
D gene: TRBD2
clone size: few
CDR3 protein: CASSLASGLGYEQYF
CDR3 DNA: TGCGCCAGCAGCTTGGCTTCGGGACTAGGCTACGAGCAGTACTTC

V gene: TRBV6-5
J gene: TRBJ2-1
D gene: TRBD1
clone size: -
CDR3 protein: CASSYSGDRANDEQFF
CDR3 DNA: TGTGCCAGCAGTTACTCCGGGGACAGGGCTAATGATGAGCAGTTCTTC

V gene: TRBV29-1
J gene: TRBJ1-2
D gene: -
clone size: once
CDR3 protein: CSVDRRVAGSDYTF
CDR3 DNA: TGCAGCGTTGATAGGCGTGTGGCAGGGTCGGACTACACCTTC

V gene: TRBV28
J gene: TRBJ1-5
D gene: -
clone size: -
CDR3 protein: CASNPSQRPQHF
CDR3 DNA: TGTGCCAGCAACCCTTCTCAACGGCCCCAGCATTTT

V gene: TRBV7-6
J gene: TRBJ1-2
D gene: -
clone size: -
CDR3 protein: CASSLDHGGSYGYTF
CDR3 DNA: TGTGCCAGCAGCTTGGATCACGGGGGGAGTTATGGCTACACCTTC

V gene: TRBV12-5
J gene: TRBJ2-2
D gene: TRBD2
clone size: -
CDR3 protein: CASGLVWLAVNTGELFF
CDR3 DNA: TGTGCTAGTGGTTTGGTATGGCTAGCGGTGAACACCGGGGAGCTGTTTTTT

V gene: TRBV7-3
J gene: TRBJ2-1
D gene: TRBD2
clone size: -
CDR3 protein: CASSSPLAGVGEQFF
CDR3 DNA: TGTGCCAGCAGCTCCCCACTAGCGGGAGTGGGTGAGCAGTTCTTC

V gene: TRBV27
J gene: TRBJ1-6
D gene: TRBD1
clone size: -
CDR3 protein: CASSSDYRDSEGSPLHF
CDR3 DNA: TGTGCCAGCAGTTCGGACTACCGGGACAGCGAGGGTTCACCCCTCCACTTT

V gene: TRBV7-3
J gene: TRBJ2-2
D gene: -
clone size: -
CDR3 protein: CASSLTSGLSTGELFF
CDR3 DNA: TGTGCCAGCAGCTTAACGTCCGGACTTAGCACCGGGGAGCTGTTTTTT

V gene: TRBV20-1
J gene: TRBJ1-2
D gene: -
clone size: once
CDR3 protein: CSASGAGAVDYGYTF
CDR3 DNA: TGCAGTGCTAGTGGGGCAGGGGCGGTCGACTATGGCTACACCTTC

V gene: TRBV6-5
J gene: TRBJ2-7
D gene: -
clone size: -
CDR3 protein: CASRGDIPPYEQYF
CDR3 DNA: TGTGCCAGCAGGGGGGACATTCCCCCTTACGAGCAGTACTTC

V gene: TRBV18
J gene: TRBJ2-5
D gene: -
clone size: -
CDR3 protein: CASSPKLQETQYF
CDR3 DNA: TGTGCCAGCTCACCCAAGCTCCAAGAGACCCAGTACTTC

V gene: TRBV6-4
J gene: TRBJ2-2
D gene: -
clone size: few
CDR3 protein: CASSAGHVGTGELFF
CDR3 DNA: TGTGCCAGCAGTGCAGGACACGTCGGCACCGGGGAGCTGTTTTTT

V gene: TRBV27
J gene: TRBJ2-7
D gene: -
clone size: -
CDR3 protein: CASTPLGTRARYEQYF
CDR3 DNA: TGTGCCAGCACCCCCCTCGGCACGCGGGCGCGCTACGAGCAGTACTTC

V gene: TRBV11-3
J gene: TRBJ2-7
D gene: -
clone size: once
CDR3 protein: CASSAPYEQYF
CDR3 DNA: TGTGCCAGCAGCGCTCCCTACGAGCAGTACTTC

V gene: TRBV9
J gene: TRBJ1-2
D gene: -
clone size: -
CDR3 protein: CASSVVTDPNYGYTF
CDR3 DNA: TGTGCCAGCAGCGTAGTCACAGACCCTAACTATGGCTACACCTTC

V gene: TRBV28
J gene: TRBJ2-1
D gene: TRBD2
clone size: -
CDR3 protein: CASSPRTSGLSYNEQFF
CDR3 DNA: TGTGCCAGCAGTCCCAGGACTAGCGGACTCTCCTACAATGAGCAGTTCTTC

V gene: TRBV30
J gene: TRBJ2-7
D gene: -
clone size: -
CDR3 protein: CAWSRGESYEQYF
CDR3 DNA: TGTGCCTGGAGCCGAGGGGAGAGTTACGAGCAGTACTTC

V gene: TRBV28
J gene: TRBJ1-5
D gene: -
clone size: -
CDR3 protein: CASSFPGHSNQPQHF
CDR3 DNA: TGTGCCAGCAGTTTTCCAGGGCATAGCAATCAGCCCCAGCATTTT